The 3 T cell receptor beta chains given below trace back to one sample, sequenced in a study of metastatic and nonmetastatic thyroid tumors. Nobody among the patients had been given any treatment before thyroid surgery. TCRdb re-clonotyped the PCR reads via MiXCR. The sample consists of fewer than 20,000 clones, 20% to 25% of them appearing once. The sequenced sample consisted of adjacent normal tissue. The receptor source for this set is a female donor with papillary thyroid cancer or a benign thyroid nodule (not recorded which). Some clones in this sample may be carry-over from other donors' samples.

As regards this clone: A much larger clonotype is one base distant, so this may be a read error. This chain links TRBV5-5 with TRBJ2-5; no firm D call. Germline V gives CDR1 SGHKS, CDR2 YYEKEE (reference sequence). CDR3 length equals 15 residues. CDR3 DNA sequence: TGTGCCGGCAGCTTGCCCAGGACGTACCAAGAGACCCAGTACTTC. Translated: CAGSLPRTYQETQYF.

V is TRBV4-1 and J is TRBJ2-1, with D unclear. Germline assignment: CDR1 MGHRA and CDR2 YSYEKL. Trimming stripped 1 base from V and 9 bases from J, with 7 bases between. The CDR3 is made up of 12 amino acids. As DNA, the CDR3 is TGCGCCAGCAGCCAAGGGAGAGGTGAGCAGTTCTTC. Protein sequence: CASSQGRGEQFF.

There are many counts of this clone. The chain carries TRBV2 and TRBJ1-2; D may be TRBD1 (5 bases). The CDR3 sequence is 13 residues long. V was cut by 3 bases and J by 8 bases, with 13 bases left in between. The germline V gene encodes CDR1 SNHLY and CDR2 FYNNEI. CDR3 in amino acids: CASSEGGKTGYTF. CDR3 nucleotide sequence: TGTGCCAGCAGTGAGGGGGGTAAAACGGGCTACACCTTC.